The present T cell receptor (beta chain) was sequenced within a study of T cells in Graves' hyperthyroidism and ophthalmopathy. A NOSPECS grade of at least 4, a Clinical Activity Score of at least 3 and duration under 3 months were recorded in ophthalmopathy patients. Extraction of PBMCs used 10 ml of fresh peripheral blood. This clonotype has ten or more counts. Its cognate antigen is unknown. General study points: Blood shared most expanded thyroid clonotypes above 0.001.

RNA transcripts yielded amplified TCR beta CDR3 regions. Researchers ran a first-round RT-PCR on the TCR CDR3 using the HTBI primer set. Each CDR3 protein gets one entry after TCRdb re-called the multiplex PCR reads with MiXCR. The sample lists 30,000 to 40,000 distinct CDR3 sequences; 40% to 60% were seen once. The CDR3 is 16 amino acids. V gave up 4 bases and J gave up 5 bases, with 18 bases separating them. This sequence was found in a man aged 35 to 55 with Graves' ophthalmopathy. The sequencing sample was made of blood. This chain connects TRBV12-3 or TRBV12-4 to TRBJ1-5, with D possibly matching TRBD1 (5 bases). CDR3 sequence: CASSSMSQGVHQPQHF. Here the CDR3 DNA reads TGTGCCAGCAGTTCGATGAGTCAGGGAGTCCATCAGCCCCAGCATTTT.